This T cell receptor (beta chain) emerged from a study of blood T cells in healthy people across ages. Findings of the study overall: There was no known CMV status for donors, so expanded clonotype changes were possibly confounded. No conclusive comparison of naive versus antigen-experienced cells was possible with unsorted PBMCs.

Deletions cut 5 bases from V and 0 bases from J, with 11 bases between. The CDR3 loop spans 15 amino acids. Germline CDR1 MNHEY, CDR2 SMNVEV (reference sequence). It was with a sample-barcoded 5' primer and a J-beta primer mix that a second PCR of roughly 6 to 12 cycles was run. The study obtained at least 2.5 million CDR3-containing paired-end reads from every sample. TCRdb itself ran the 5' RACE reads through MiXCR, one entry per CDR3 protein. The sample records about a million distinct CDR3 sequences, about two fifths being singletons. The sample holds a few counts of this clonotype. No antigen is known for it.

The chain joins TRBV27 to TRBJ1-5; no clear D gene. Sequencing was done on a sample of blood. This receptor was taken from a man younger than 30 in good health. The CDR3 DNA reads TGTGCCAGCAGTAGAGAAGGGATTAGCAATCAGCCCCAGCATTTT. Amino acid sequence: CASSREGISNQPQHF.